This entry features one T cell receptor (beta chain) sequence. This clonotype is judged large (0.1 to 1%). There is no known antigen for this receptor. The sample holds no much larger clone one base away, and base qualities are not on file. Libraries were made using PCR. A modified RACE PCR protocol, rather than multiplex PCR, was used to amplify TCR alpha and beta chains from RNA. The libraries were sequenced on an Illumina MiSeq, and sample-specific barcode combinations were used to demultiplex the raw reads. Regarding the original processing steps: TCR clonotypes were identified from the sequencing reads using MiXCR software. Starting from the raw public reads, TCRdb applied fastp trimming at Q25, assembled clones with MiXCR and retained in-frame beta chains. Rows merge per CDR3 protein into single entries with the most common DNA and genes. The V and J calls, along with clone size, are taken from TCRdb and not from the paper's own processing. A total of a few hundred distinct CDR3 sequences appear in this sample, over 15% of them only once. The ten largest clones capture roughly 13% of the sample.

The sample is drawn from a study of T cells in AML relapse after transplant (dated by TCRdb to the late 2010s). With regard to the full study: In this retrospective study, inhibitory receptor expression and TCR repertoires of bone marrow T cells were examined in patients given allogeneic HSCT for myeloid malignancy. Unsorted bone marrow TCR sequencing covered three healthy donors, three patients in long-term complete remission and three patients relapsing after HSCT. The study at large found these results: Bone marrow repertoires were skewed in transplanted patients whatever the outcome, with the top 10 alpha clonotypes reaching around 30% in remission and nearly 40% in relapse compared with around 20% in healthy donors. TCR repertoire comparisons were based on very few samples, with only a few individuals included per group for unsorted bone marrow.

Bone marrow from healthy donors served as the control group for patient comparisons. The sequence was collected from a human donor in good health. The specimen was bone marrow.

In nucleotide form, the sequence is TGTGCCAGCAGCTTGGGGCGTACCAACTATGGCTACACCTTC. It codes for CASSLGRTNYGYTF. The rearrangement combines TRBV7-2 with TRBJ1-2; the D region possibly corresponds to TRBD1 (5 bases align). From the cysteine up to the phenylalanine, the CDR3 has a length of 14 residues. Kept here is only the CDR3 DNA, which spans 42 bases and is read in frame from base 1. At the junction V is shortened by 3 bases and J by 2 bases, with 10 bases in between. The germline V gene yields SGHTA for CDR1 and FQGNSA for CDR2. Where the CDR3 stops, the reference TRBV7-2 and TRBJ1-2 genes take over; the full variable domain is GAGVSQSPSNKVTEKGKDVELRCDPISGHTALYWYRQSLGQGLEFLIYFQGNSAPDKSGLPSDRFSAERTGGSVSTLTIQRTQQEDSAVYLCASSLGRTNYGYTFGSGTRLTVV.